Sequencing of this TCR beta chain was carried out in a study of regulatory T cells in long-lasting Graves disease. Overall study results and limits: Peripheral blood alone, not thyroid tissue, underwent study. Favored usage of TRBV28, TRBJ1-2 and TRBJ2-5 was recorded in persistent disease. Accuracy was possibly reduced by small sample size.

Time point defined: newly diagnosed GD, antithyroid drugs for less than 3 months. The TCR library was made from RNA extracted from PBMCs. Library construction for TCR beta used iRepertoire HTBI primers and Arm-PCR of CDR3 regions. In the authors' workflow: Across the samples, identification revealed 55 to 80 TRBV and some 14 TRBJ segments. TCRdb re-called the multiplex PCR reads with MiXCR, one entry per CDR3 protein. TCRdb, rather than the study authors, made the V and J calls. The repertoire holds over 300,000 distinct CDR3 sequences, with less than 20% as singletons. Germline values: CDR1 MNHEY, CDR2 SVGEGT. This CDR3 has 12 residues. Trimming removed 5 bases at V and 8 bases at J, with 10 bases between. This clonotype was seen at least ten times. No antigen is known for it.

The genes are TRBV6-2 or TRBV6-3 and TRBJ2-1, with D perhaps matching TRBD2 (5 bases). This clonotype was obtained from a female donor with Graves disease. The input for sequencing was peripheral blood mononuclear cells (PBMCs), taken at new diagnosis, from a patient treated with antithyroid drugs. The CDR3 bases are TGTGCCAGCAGTGCTAGCTGGGATGAGCAGTTCTTC. As protein: CASSASWDEQFF.